Listed here are 27 T cell receptor beta chains from one sample, sequenced in a study of regulatory T cells in long-lasting Graves disease. Sequencing libraries for TCR beta were prepared with iRepertoire HTBI primers and Arm-PCR of CDR3 regions. TCRdb re-analysed the multiplex PCR reads in MiXCR, keeping a single row per CDR3 protein. This sample has hundreds of thousands of distinct CDR3 sequences, with approximately 20% found just once. As to time point: newly diagnosed GD, antithyroid drugs for less than 3 months. The TCR library was made from RNA that had been extracted from PBMCs in TRIzol. The sequencing here drew on peripheral blood mononuclear cells (PBMCs), taken at new diagnosis, from a patient treated with antithyroid drugs. These receptors all come from a female donor with Graves disease.

The chain links TRBV12-3 or TRBV12-4 to TRBJ1-2; a possible D gene is TRBD1 (6 bases). CDR3 length: 14 residues. V dropped 3 bases and J dropped 9 bases, with 17 bases sitting between them. The CDR3 loop is CASSFTGGGYRYTF. CDR3 DNA: TGTGCCAGCAGTTTTACCGGGGGGGGCTACCGCTACACCTTC.

In its sample, this clonotype was seen a few times. The chain employs TRBV2 and TRBJ1-1; no reliable D call. Germline lookup yields CDR1 SNHLY and CDR2 FYNNEI. The germline V and J ends were trimmed by 1 base and 3 bases, with 15 bases remaining between them. The CDR3 spans 16 residues. The CDR3 DNA reads TGTGCCAGCAGTGAAGGGTCCTGGGAGGAACACACTGAAGCTTTCTTT. It codes for CASSEGSWEEHTEAFF. Supplemented by reference TRBV2 and TRBJ1-1, the full variable domain reads EPEVTQTPSHQVTQMGQEVILRCVPISNHLYFYWYRQILGQKVEFLVSFYNNEISEKSEIFDDQFSVERPDGSNFTLKIRSTKLEDSAMYFCASSEGSWEEHTEAFFGQGTRLTVV.

This clonotype showed up many times. This rearrangement joins TRBV9 to TRBJ1-2, with TRBD1 matching over 12 bases. Germline assignment: CDR1 SGDLS and CDR2 YYNGEE. CDR3 size: 15 residues. V dropped 3 bases and J dropped 7; count of bases not matched to a gene: 7. The CDR3 DNA sequence: TGTGCCAGCAGCGGACCGGGACAGGGGGCTCGTGGCTACACCTTC. Residues: CASSGPGQGARGYTF.

This clonotype has a count of ten or more. The V and J genes are TRBV24-1 and TRBJ2-1; 7 nucleotides agree with TRBD2. V dropped 2 bases and J dropped 5; count of bases not matched to a gene: 2. The length of the CDR3 is 14 residues. Germline V lookup: CDR1 KGHDR, CDR2 SFDVKD. The CDR3 DNA reads as TGTGCCACCAGTGATTGGGGGGGGGACAATGAGCAGTTCTTC. Amino acid sequence: CATSDWGGDNEQFF.

This clonotype was seen ten or more times. V usage is TRBV9 and J usage is TRBJ2-7; perhaps TRBD1 as D (7 bases). Trimming shortened V by 2 bases and J by 2 bases, and 14 bases separated the two germline ends. Germline V gene lookup returns CDR1 SGDLS and CDR2 YYNGEE. The CDR3 contains 15 residues. Here the CDR3 reads CASSVRDSLTYEQYF. The CDR3 DNA is TGTGCCAGCAGCGTGCGGGACAGCCTAACCTACGAGCAGTACTTC.

This clonotype was seen repeatedly, ten times or more. The gene calls are TRBV6-1 and TRBJ2-1, with D perhaps being TRBD1 or TRBD2 (6 bases each). CDR3 length: 13 amino acids. The germline V gene has CDR1 MNHNS and CDR2 SASEGT. Trimming cost V 7 bases and J 3 bases, with 10 bases left between them. CDR3 nucleotides: TGTGCCAGCATAGGGGGGAGCTACAATGAGCAGTTCTTC. Its protein is CASIGGSYNEQFF.

The chain links TRBV12-3 or TRBV12-4 to TRBJ2-7; 12 bases agree with TRBD2. V lost 6 bases to trimming and J lost 0 bases; unmatched junction nucleotides: 3. This CDR3 has 15 residues. DNA of the CDR3: TGTGCCAGCAGCTCGACTAGCGGGGGCTCCTACGAGCAGTACTTC. This encodes CASSSTSGGSYEQYF.

This clonotype was counted at least ten times. The chain has TRBV7-3 and TRBJ1-2, with 7 bases aligning to TRBD1. This CDR3 is built from 13 residues. The V gene's germline CDR1 is SGHTA and CDR2 FQGTGA. V was clipped by 6 bases and J by 7 bases; unmatched bases: 8. Written as DNA, the CDR3 is TGTGCCAGCAGTAGACAGGGATACGTTGGCTACACCTTC. It codes for CASSRQGYVGYTF.

In its sample, this clonotype was seen many times. A much bigger clone sits one base away, suggesting this may be a read error. V and J are TRBV27 and TRBJ2-5, with D possibly matching TRBD1 (5 bases). This CDR3 region has 16 residues. Per the germline V gene, CDR1 is MNHEY and CDR2 is SMNVEV (reference sequence). Trimming pared 5 bases from V and 1 base from J, leaving 17 bases between. Written as DNA, the CDR3 is TGTGCCAGCAGTCCAACATTGACAAGGGGCCAAGAGACCCAGTACTTC. Protein: CASSPTLTRGQETQYF.

In this sample, this clonotype turned up many times. The chain couples TRBV11-3 to TRBJ2-7, with D uncertain. The germline V gene has CDR1 SGHNT and CDR2 YENEEA. Deletions cut 5 bases from V and 0 bases from J, with 14 bases between. The CDR3 contains 15 residues. The CDR3 nucleotides read TGTGCCAGCAGCAGGTCGGGTGCCAGCTCCTACGAGCAGTACTTC. It encodes CASSRSGASSYEQYF. Based on the CDR3 plus reference TRBV11-3 and TRBJ2-7, the full variable domain is EAGVVQSPRYKIIEKKQPVAFWCNPISGHNTLYWYLQNLGQGPELLIRYENEEAVDDSQLPKDRFSAERLKGVDSTLKIQPAELGDSAVYLCASSRSGASSYEQYFGPGTRLTVT.

This clonotype has at least ten counts. V gene TRBV11-2 combines with J gene TRBJ2-7; no reliable D call. Between the trimmed V and J ends, which lost 8 bases and 1 base, there was a span of 9 bases. The CDR3 spans 12 residues. Germline V gives CDR1 SGHAT, CDR2 FQNNGV. CDR3: CASGPGSYEQYF. CDR3 bases: TGTGCCAGCGGGCCAGGTTCCTACGAGCAGTACTTC.

This clonotype was detected ten times or more. This chain joins TRBV30 and TRBJ2-1; D may be TRBD2 (5 bases). The V end was cut by 5 bases, the J end by 5 bases, with 16 bases between. Germline values: CDR1 GTSNPN, CDR2 SVGIG (reference sequence). The CDR3 is made up of 14 amino acids. The CDR3 loop is CAWALLESDNEQFF. The DNA of the CDR3 is TGTGCCTGGGCCCTACTAGAGAGTGACAATGAGCAGTTCTTC. Using reference TRBV30 and TRBJ2-1 for the parts outside the CDR3, the full variable domain is SQTIHQWPATLVQPVGSPLSLECTVEGTSNPNLYWYRQAAGRGLQLLFYSVGIGQISSEVPQNLSASRPQDRQFILSSKKLLLSDSGFYLCAWALLESDNEQFFGPGTRLTVL.

This clonotype was counted at least ten times. The J gene is TRBJ2-1, the V gene TRBV10-3; the D gene is possibly TRBD2 (5 bases). Germline V gives CDR1 ENHRY, CDR2 SYGVKD. V was clipped by 6 bases and J by 3 bases, with 18 bases between them. This CDR3 is 16 amino acids long. The CDR3 nucleotides read TGTGCCATCAGGGAAGAGAATCCTGCGGGCTACAATGAGCAGTTCTTC. Translation: CAIREENPAGYNEQFF.

This clonotype was found a few times. The CDR3 spells CASSLAGWVRNEQFF. CDR3 bases: TGCGCCAGCAGCTTGGCCGGGTGGGTACGCAATGAGCAGTTCTTC. The rearrangement joins TRBV5-1 to TRBJ2-1; D ambiguous. The ends were cut back, 0 bases at V and 6 bases at J, with 13 bases in the middle. This CDR3 contains 15 residues. CDR1 and CDR2 (germline): SGHRS, YFSETQ.

There are many counts of this clonotype. This chain joins TRBV6-4 and TRBJ2-1; TRBD2 agrees at 7 bases. CDR1 and CDR2 from the germline V gene are MRHNA and SNTAGT. This CDR3 spans 15 amino acids. The trim removed 6 bases at V and 0 bases at J, leaving 5 bases unmatched. The CDR3 here is CASSLTSSSYNEQFF. Here the CDR3 DNA reads TGTGCCAGCAGCCTGACTAGCAGCTCCTACAATGAGCAGTTCTTC.

The chain is built from TRBV2 and TRBJ2-7, with TRBD2 as a possible D gene (5 bases). The V gene lost 4 bases and the J gene lost 1 base, with 11 bases spanning the gap. Germline V gene lookup returns CDR1 SNHLY and CDR2 FYNNEI. This CDR3 region has 14 residues. The CDR3 here is CASSVRSGSYEQYF. The CDR3 coding sequence is TGTGCCAGCAGTGTTCGTTCGGGGTCCTACGAGCAGTACTTC.

The table lists this clonotype with many counts. The chain uses TRBV2 and TRBJ1-1, with unresolved D. V dropped 1 base and J dropped 5 bases, with 11 bases sitting between them. This CDR3 has 14 amino acids. Germline V gene lookup returns CDR1 SNHLY and CDR2 FYNNEI. The CDR3 DNA reads as TGTGCCAGCAGTGAAGGGTGGAGGGCTACTGAAGCTTTCTTT. Translated: CASSEGWRATEAFF. Together with reference TRBV2 and TRBJ1-1, the CDR3 gives the full variable domain: EPEVTQTPSHQVTQMGQEVILRCVPISNHLYFYWYRQILGQKVEFLVSFYNNEISEKSEIFDDQFSVERPDGSNFTLKIRSTKLEDSAMYFCASSEGWRATEAFFGQGTRLTVV.

This clonotype was seen ten or more times. The rearrangement joins TRBV24-1 to TRBJ2-1; no firm D call. The CDR3 length is 15 residues. Germline V lookup: CDR1 KGHDR, CDR2 SFDVKD. The ends were cut back, 4 bases at V and 0 bases at J, with 9 bases in the middle. DNA for the CDR3: TGTGCCACCAGTGACCCCCGGAGCTCCTACAATGAGCAGTTCTTC. Translating gives CATSDPRSSYNEQFF.

In its sample, this clonotype was seen many times. The rearrangement links TRBV28 to TRBJ1-2; D not certain. The germline V gene encodes CDR1 MDHEN and CDR2 SYDVKM. This CDR3 has 15 residues. V was pared by 1 base and J by 0 bases, with 9 bases between. The DNA for the CDR3 is TGTGCCAGCAGTTTATTCAGGCGATCTAACTATGGCTACACCTTC. Encoded protein: CASSLFRRSNYGYTF.

CDR3 sequence: CASSYWGGDRAKREFNEQFF. The CDR3 coding sequence is TGCGCCAGCAGTTACTGGGGTGGGGACAGGGCGAAGCGGGAGTTCAATGAGCAGTTCTTC. The rearrangement uses TRBV10-2 and TRBJ2-1, with D maybe TRBD1 (9 bases). The germline V gene encodes CDR1 WSHSY and CDR2 SAAADI. The ends were cut back, 5 bases at V and 6 bases at J, with 32 bases in the middle. This CDR3 contains 20 residues.

This clonotype was picked up many times. The chain recombines TRBV27 with TRBJ2-2; D might be TRBD2 (5 bases). The germline V and J ends were trimmed by 6 bases and 7 bases, with 12 bases remaining between them. This CDR3 spans 13 amino acids. CDR1 is MNHEY and CDR2 is SMNVEV in the germline V gene (reference sequence). DNA of the CDR3: TGTGCCAGCAGCCCCGGACTGTACGGGGAGCTGTTTTTT. This translates into CASSPGLYGELFF.

Ten or more counts support this clonotype. The rearrangement links TRBV20-1 to TRBJ2-5; D may be TRBD1 (5 bases). The germline V gene has CDR1 DFQATT and CDR2 SNEGSKA (reference sequence). Trimming shortened V by 6 bases and J by 2 bases, and 13 bases separated the two germline ends. The CDR3 has 13 residues. This CDR3 reads CSAAVPGQETQYF. CDR3 coding DNA: TGCAGTGCCGCGGTGCCAGGGCAAGAGACCCAGTACTTC.

There are many counts of this clonotype. The chain recombines TRBV6-5 with TRBJ1-2, with D perhaps matching TRBD1 (6 bases). Germline CDR1 MNHEY, CDR2 SVGAGI. With 4 bases removed from V and 4 bases from J, the gap between germline ends came to 13 bases. The CDR3 is made up of 14 amino acids. The CDR3 loop is CASSLGRGGYGYTF. CDR3 DNA: TGTGCCAGCAGTTTGGGTCGAGGGGGCTATGGCTACACCTTC.

This clonotype has ten or more counts. The rearrangement joins TRBV5-1 to TRBJ2-2; 7 nucleotides match TRBD1. The germline V gene has CDR1 SGHRS and CDR2 YFSETQ. The CDR3 has 17 residues. Trimming at V came to 3 bases and at J to 0 bases, leaving 8 bases not matched to a gene. The DNA for the CDR3 is TGCGCCAGCAGCTCCGGGACAGCCTTGGCGAACACCGGGGAGCTGTTTTTT. Translated, it gives CASSSGTALANTGELFF.

This clonotype has only a few counts. This chain connects TRBV2 to TRBJ2-1, with D possibly matching TRBD2 (6 bases). The CDR3 loop spans 14 amino acids. V was cut by 4 bases and J by 4 bases, with 11 bases left in between. Germline CDR1 is SNHLY and CDR2 is FYNNEI. The CDR3 loop reads CASSAGTSYNEQFF. The CDR3 DNA is TGTGCCAGCAGTGCGGGGACTTCATACAATGAGCAGTTCTTC.

This clonotype has ten or more counts. This chain connects TRBV12-5 to TRBJ1-4; weak D call: TRBD1 (6 bases). CDR3 length equals 16 residues. The germline V gene encodes CDR1 LGHNT and CDR2 FRNRAP. The ends were cut back, 1 base at V and 3 bases at J, with 12 bases in the middle. The CDR3 reads CASGLEPGGSNEKLFF. CDR3 coding DNA: TGTGCTAGTGGTTTGGAACCTGGGGGCTCTAATGAAAAACTGTTTTTT. The full variable domain, in which reference TRBV12-5 and TRBJ1-4 provide the parts outside the CDR3, is DARVTQTPRHKVTEMGQEVTMRCQPILGHNTVFWYRQTMMQGLELLAYFRNRAPLDDSGMPKDRFSAEMPDATLATLKIQPSEPRDSAVYFCASGLEPGGSNEKLFFGSGTQLSVL.

This clonotype was picked up many times. V and J are TRBV5-1 and TRBJ1-6; D unresolved. The CDR3 consists of 11 residues. V was trimmed by 7 bases and J by 7 bases, leaving 6 bases between them. CDR1 and CDR2 (germline): SGHRS, YFSETQ. CDR3 nucleotide sequence: TGCGCCAGCCGGCCAAATTCACCCCTCCACTTT. It codes for CASRPNSPLHF.